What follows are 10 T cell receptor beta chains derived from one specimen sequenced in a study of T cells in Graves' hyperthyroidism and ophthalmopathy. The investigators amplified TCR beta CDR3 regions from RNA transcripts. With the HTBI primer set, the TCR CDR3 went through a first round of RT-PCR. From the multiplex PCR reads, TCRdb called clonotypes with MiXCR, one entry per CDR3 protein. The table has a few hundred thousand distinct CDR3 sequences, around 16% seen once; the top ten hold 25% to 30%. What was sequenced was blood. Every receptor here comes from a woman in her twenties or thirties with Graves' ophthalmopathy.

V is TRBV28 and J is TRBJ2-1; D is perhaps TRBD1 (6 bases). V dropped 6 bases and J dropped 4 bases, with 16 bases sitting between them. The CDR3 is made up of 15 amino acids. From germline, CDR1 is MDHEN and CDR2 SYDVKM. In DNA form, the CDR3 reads TGTGCCAGCAGGGGGGCTACTAGTAGATACAATGAGCAGTTCTTC. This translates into CASRGATSRYNEQFF. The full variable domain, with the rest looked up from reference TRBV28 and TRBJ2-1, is DVKVTQSSRYLVKRTGEKVFLECVQDMDHENMFWYRQDPGLGLRLIYFSYDVKMKEKGDIPEGYSVSREKKERFSLILESASTNQTSMYLCASRGATSRYNEQFFGPGTRLTVL.

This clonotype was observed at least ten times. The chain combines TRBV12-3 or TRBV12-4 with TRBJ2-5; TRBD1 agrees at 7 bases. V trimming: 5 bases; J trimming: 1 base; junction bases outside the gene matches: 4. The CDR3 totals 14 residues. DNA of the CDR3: TGTGCCAGCAGTGCGGACAGGTTCCAAGAGACCCAGTACTTC. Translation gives CASSADRFQETQYF.

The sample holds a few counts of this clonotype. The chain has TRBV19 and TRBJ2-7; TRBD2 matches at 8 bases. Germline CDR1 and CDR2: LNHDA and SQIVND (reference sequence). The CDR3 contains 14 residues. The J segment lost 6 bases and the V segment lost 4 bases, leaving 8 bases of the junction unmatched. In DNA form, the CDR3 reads TGTGCCAGTAGTACTAGCGGGTCTCTACCCGAGCAGTACTTC. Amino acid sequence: CASSTSGSLPEQYF.

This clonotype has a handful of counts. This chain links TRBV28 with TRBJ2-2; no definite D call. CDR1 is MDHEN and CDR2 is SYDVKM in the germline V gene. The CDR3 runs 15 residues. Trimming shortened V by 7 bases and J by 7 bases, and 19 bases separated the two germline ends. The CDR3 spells CASISQGPFIGELFF. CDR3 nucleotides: TGTGCCAGCATCAGTCAAGGGCCGTTCATCGGGGAGCTGTTTTTT.

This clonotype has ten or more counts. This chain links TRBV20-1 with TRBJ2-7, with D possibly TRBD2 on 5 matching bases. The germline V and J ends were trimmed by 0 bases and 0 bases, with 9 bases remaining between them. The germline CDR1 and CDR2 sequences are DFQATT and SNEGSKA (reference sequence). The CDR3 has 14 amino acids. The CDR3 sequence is CSARELGSSYEQYF. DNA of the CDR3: TGCAGTGCTAGAGAGCTGGGGAGCTCCTACGAGCAGTACTTC.

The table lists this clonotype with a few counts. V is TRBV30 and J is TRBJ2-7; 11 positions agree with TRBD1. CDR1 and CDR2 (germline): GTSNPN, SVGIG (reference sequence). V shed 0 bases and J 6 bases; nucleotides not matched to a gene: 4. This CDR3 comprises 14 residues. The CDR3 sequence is CAWSVGQGASEQYF. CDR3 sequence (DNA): TGTGCCTGGAGTGTAGGACAGGGGGCAAGCGAGCAGTACTTC.

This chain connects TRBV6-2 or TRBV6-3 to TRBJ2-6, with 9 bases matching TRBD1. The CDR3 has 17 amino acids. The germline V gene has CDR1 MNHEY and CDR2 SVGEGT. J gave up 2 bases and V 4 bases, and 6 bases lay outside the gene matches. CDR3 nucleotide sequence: TGTGCCAGCAGTTTATCACAGGGGGCGACTGGGGCCAACGTCCTGACTTTC. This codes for CASSLSQGATGANVLTF.

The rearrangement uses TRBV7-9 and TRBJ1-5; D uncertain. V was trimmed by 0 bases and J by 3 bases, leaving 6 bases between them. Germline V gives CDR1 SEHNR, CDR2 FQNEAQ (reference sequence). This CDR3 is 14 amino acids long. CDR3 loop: CASSLASFNQPQHF. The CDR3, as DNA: TGTGCCAGCAGCTTAGCGTCCTTCAATCAGCCCCAGCATTTT. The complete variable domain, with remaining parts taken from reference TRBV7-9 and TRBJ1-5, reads DTGVSQNPRHKITKRGQNVTFRCDPISEHNRLYWYRQTLGQGPEFLTYFQNEAQLEKSRLLSDRFSAERPKGSFSTLEIQRTEQGDSAMYLCASSLASFNQPQHFGDGTRLSIL.

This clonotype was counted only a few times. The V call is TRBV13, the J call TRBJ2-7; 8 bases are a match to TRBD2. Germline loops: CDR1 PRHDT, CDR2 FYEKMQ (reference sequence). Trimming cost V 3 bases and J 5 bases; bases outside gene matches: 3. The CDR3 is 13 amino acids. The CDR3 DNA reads TGTGCCAGCAGCTTTACTAGCGGTGACGAGCAGTACTTC. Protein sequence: CASSFTSGDEQYF.

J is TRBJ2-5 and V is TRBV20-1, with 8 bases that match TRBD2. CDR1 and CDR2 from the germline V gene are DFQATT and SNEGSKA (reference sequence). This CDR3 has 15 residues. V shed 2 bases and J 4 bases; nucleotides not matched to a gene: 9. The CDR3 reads CSARHSREGGETQYF. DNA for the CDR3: TGCAGTGCTAGACATTCTCGGGAGGGTGGAGAGACCCAGTACTTC.